The rows below give T cell receptor beta chains drawn from one sample of a study of PD-1 blockade in classical Hodgkin lymphoma. Generated by immunoSEQ multiplex PCR, the TCRdb table keeps only in-frame clones and is missing some. The sample includes tens of thousands of clones, 65% to 90% seen only once; the top ten take 2.5% to 3.5%. The specimen comprised CD4+ T cells from blood, sampled before the fourth cycle of nivolumab. All receptors derive from a human donor with classical Hodgkin lymphoma. The CDR3 runs from the conserved cysteine through the conserved F or W. D genes are given only for firm matches. Rows give clone size only sometimes, using once, few, many, or a class for an expanded clone.

cdr3_aa cdr3_nt v_call d_call j_call clone_size
CSVEMTVGGNEQFF TGCAGCGTTGAAATGACGGTGGGGGGGAATGAGCAGTTCTTC TRBV29-1 TRBD2 TRBJ2-1 NA
CASSLDGRPYNEQFF TGTGCCAGCAGCTTGGATGGACGACCTTACAATGAGCAGTTCTTC TRBV5-4 NA TRBJ2-1 NA
CASNLGVLISNEQFF TGTGCCAGCAATCTCGGGGTCCTGATATCGAATGAGCAGTTCTTC TRBV7-9 NA TRBJ2-1 NA
CASSRGWGDGYTF TGTGCCAGCAGCAGGGGATGGGGGGATGGCTACACCTTC TRBV5-6 NA TRBJ1-2 NA
CAWSVQTRFHF TGTGCCTGGAGTGTACAGACCCGCTTCCACTTT TRBV30 NA TRBJ1-6 few
CASSVVPSGETQYF TGTGCCAGCAGCGTAGTTCCTTCAGGGGAGACCCAGTACTTC TRBV9 NA TRBJ2-5 NA
CASSFTTNTGELFF TGTGCCAGCAGTTTCACCACCAACACCGGGGAGCTGTTTTTT TRBV28 NA TRBJ2-2 NA
CASSAGQPGSPLHF TGTGCCAGCAGCGCTGGACAGCCTGGATCACCCCTCCACTTT TRBV11-3 NA TRBJ1-6 once
CASSFGTGSRVAQPQHF TGTGCCAGCAGTTTCGGGACGGGATCTCGGGTCGCTCAGCCCCAGCATTTT TRBV28 NA TRBJ1-5 NA
CASSGQGNTEAFF TGTGCCAGCAGCGGACAGGGTAACACTGAAGCTTTCTTT TRBV7-6 TRBD1 TRBJ1-1 NA
CASSRSGGEETGELFF TGTGCCAGCAGCCGTTCTGGGGGGGAAGAAACCGGGGAGCTGTTTTTT TRBV4-2 TRBD2 TRBJ2-2 NA
CASSVGQVNEQFF TGTGCCAGCAGCGTTGGACAGGTCAATGAGCAGTTCTTC TRBV9 TRBD1 TRBJ2-1 few
CASSVGRGNLKETQYF TGTGCCAGCAGCGTAGGACGAGGTAACCTGAAAGAGACCCAGTACTTC TRBV9 NA TRBJ2-5 NA
CASILTGGWGEQYF TGTGCCAGCATTCTGACAGGGGGTTGGGGCGAGCAGTACTTC TRBV11-2 TRBD1 TRBJ2-7 NA
CASSPNRGEQYF TGTGCCAGCAGCCCAAACCGGGGCGAGCAGTACTTC TRBV11-1 NA TRBJ2-7 NA
CASSLQGAMNTEAFF TGTGCCAGCAGTTTACAGGGGGCTATGAACACTGAAGCTTTCTTT TRBV7-9 TRBD1 TRBJ1-1 NA
CAWSVGLAGGMNTQYF TGTGCCTGGAGTGTAGGGCTAGCGGGGGGGATGAATACGCAGTATTTT TRBV30 TRBD2 TRBJ2-3 few
CASSPDRDSYNEQFF TGTGCCAGCAGCCCCGACAGGGACTCCTACAATGAGCAGTTCTTC TRBV11-3 TRBD1 TRBJ2-1 NA
CASSLAGRYEQYF TGTGCCAGCAGCTTAGCGGGCCGGTACGAGCAGTACTTC TRBV11-2 NA TRBJ2-7 NA
CASSYRAHNEQFF TGTGCCAGCAGTTACCGGGCCCACAATGAGCAGTTCTTC TRBV6-7 NA TRBJ2-1 NA
CSVAMGQIGGETQYF TGCAGCGTTGCGATGGGACAGATCGGGGGAGAGACCCAGTACTTC TRBV29-1 NA TRBJ2-5 few
CASSPLWGRDEKLFF TGTGCCAGCAGTCCGCTATGGGGGCGTGATGAAAAACTGTTTTTT TRBV6-5 NA TRBJ1-4 NA
CASSLSGSGAYNEQFF TGTGCCAGCAGCTTAAGTGGGAGCGGGGCCTACAATGAGCAGTTCTTC TRBV7-3 TRBD2 TRBJ2-1 NA
CASSLMFQPRGAFF TGTGCCAGCAGTTTGATGTTTCAGCCGAGGGGGGCTTTCTTT TRBV2 NA TRBJ1-1 NA
CASSGGQYEQYF TGTGCCAGCAGCGGGGGGCAGTACGAGCAGTACTTC TRBV7-3 NA TRBJ2-7 NA
CASRRPANTGELFF TGTGCCAGCAGGAGGCCAGCGAACACCGGGGAGCTGTTTTTT TRBV2 NA TRBJ2-2 NA
CAWRDSGNTIYF TGTGCCTGGAGGGACTCTGGAAACACCATATATTTT TRBV30 NA TRBJ1-3 NA
CAISPTGAETQYF TGTGCCATCAGTCCCACAGGGGCGGAGACCCAGTACTTC TRBV10-3 TRBD1 TRBJ2-5 NA
CASSKGGLENQPQHF TGTGCCAGCAGCAAAGGGGGCCTCGAGAATCAGCCCCAGCATTTT TRBV21-1 NA TRBJ1-5 NA
CSVEELDLSDTQYF TGCAGCGTTGAAGAGCTAGATTTATCAGATACGCAGTATTTT TRBV29-1 NA TRBJ2-3 NA
CASSLTPTGQGNTEAFF TGTGCCAGCTCACTTACACCCACGGGACAGGGGAACACTGAAGCTTTCTTT TRBV18 TRBD1 TRBJ1-1 NA
CASSPEGALSYGYTF TGTGCCAGCTCACCGGAGGGGGCGCTGAGCTATGGCTACACCTTC TRBV18 TRBD1 TRBJ1-2 NA
CASKPIGASNTGELFF TGTGCCAGCAAGCCAATTGGGGCGTCGAACACCGGGGAGCTGTTTTTT TRBV16 NA TRBJ2-2 few
CASSQASGGQLYGYTF TGTGCCAGCAGCCAAGCTTCCGGGGGACAGCTCTATGGCTACACCTTC TRBV4-2 TRBD1 TRBJ1-2 NA
CASSLGGGTGPLHEKLFF TGTGCCAGCAGCTTAGGAGGGGGCACTGGACCTCTTCATGAAAAACTGTTTTTT TRBV7-8 TRBD1 TRBJ1-4 NA
CASGLVLIGTQYF TGTGCTAGTGGTTTGGTACTAATTGGTACCCAGTACTTC TRBV12-5 NA TRBJ2-5 NA
CASSYSAWQHSPLHF TGTGCCAGCAGTTACTCGGCGTGGCAGCATTCACCCCTCCACTTT TRBV6-5 NA TRBJ1-6 NA
CASRVTGFGANVLTF TGTGCCAGTAGGGTTACAGGGTTCGGGGCCAACGTCCTGACTTTC TRBV19 NA TRBJ2-6 NA
CASSRDTNSPLHF TGTGCCAGCTCACGGGACACTAATTCACCCCTCCACTTT TRBV18 NA TRBJ1-6 few
CASSLDLTRGQYF TGTGCCAGCAGCTTAGATCTTACCCGGGGCCAGTACTTC TRBV11-2 NA TRBJ2-5 few
CAWSVRGLPSGNTIYF TGTGCCTGGAGTGTACGAGGATTACCCTCTGGAAACACCATATATTTT TRBV30 NA TRBJ1-3 NA
CASGFRENGPLHF TGTGCCAGCGGATTCCGGGAAAACGGACCCCTCCACTTT TRBV11-3 NA TRBJ1-6 NA
CASRWGLGNTEAFF TGTGCCAGTCGATGGGGGCTGGGGAACACTGAAGCTTTCTTT TRBV6-5 NA TRBJ1-1 NA
CASSRTGVPLHF TGTGCCAGCAGCAGAACAGGGGTTCCCCTCCACTTT TRBV6-9 TRBD1 TRBJ1-6 NA
CASSLGQGAGNEQFF TGTGCCAGCAGCTTGGGTCAGGGGGCAGGGAATGAGCAGTTCTTC TRBV7-9 TRBD1 TRBJ2-1 NA
CASSRGYGYTF TGTGCCAGCAGCCGGGGGTATGGCTACACCTTC TRBV11-2 NA TRBJ1-2 few
CASSLASSGGANIQYF TGTGCCAGCAGCTTAGCTAGTAGCGGGGGGGCAAACATTCAGTACTTC TRBV7-2 TRBD2 TRBJ2-4 NA